A single sample gave rise to the 31 T cell receptor beta chains below, sequenced in a study of T cell clones after liver transplantation. The table came from immunoSEQ multiplex PCR; TCRdb's copy has only in-frame clones and leaves some out. The table shows some 80,000 clones, with roughly 80% occurring only once. Here the sequenced sample was CD4+ T cells from blood, taken approximately 3.5 years after liver transplant. The receptor source for this set is a human patient who received a liver transplant. Some T cells here may be from the graft donor.

This clone was seen just once. This chain uses TRBV6-6 with TRBJ1-5, with 11 bases matching TRBD1. This CDR3 comprises 15 residues. The germline CDR1 and CDR2 sequences are MNHNY and SVGAGI (reference sequence). Losses at the gene ends were 5 bases for V and 6 bases for J; bases not matched to a gene: 6. The CDR3 DNA follows: TGTGCCAGCAGTCCGGACAGGGGGCTCGGTCAGCCCCAGCATTTT. Translating it yields CASSPDRGLGQPQHF.

V is TRBV11-1 and J is TRBJ1-1; TRBD1 agrees at 9 bases. The CDR3 spans 15 residues. Germline CDR1 and CDR2: SGHAT and FQDESV (reference sequence). V trimming: 0 bases; J trimming: 6 bases; junction bases outside the gene matches: 5. DNA of the CDR3: TGTGCCAGCAGCTTAGCGGGACAGGGCCCCGCTGAAGCTTTCTTT. This sequence encodes CASSLAGQGPAEAFF.

V gene TRBV7-3 combines with J gene TRBJ2-7; perhaps TRBD1 as D (5 bases). Deletions cut 2 bases from V and 6 bases from J, with 14 bases between. The length of the CDR3 is 14 residues. Germline CDR1 is SGHTA and CDR2 is FQGTGA. CDR3 sequence reads: CASSLEQDSPEQYF. For the CDR3, the DNA is TGTGCCAGCAGCTTAGAACAGGATTCACCCGAGCAGTACTTC.

This chain links TRBV2 with TRBJ1-5, with D unresolved. The CDR3 consists of 14 residues. Per germline, CDR1 SNHLY and CDR2 FYNNEI. The V end was cut by 7 bases, the J end by 1 base, with 11 bases between. The CDR3 is CASTPRRSNQPQHF. CDR3 nucleotides: TGTGCCAGCACTCCTCGGAGGAGCAATCAGCCCCAGCATTTT. The complete variable domain, with remaining parts taken from reference TRBV2 and TRBJ1-5, reads EPEVTQTPSHQVTQMGQEVILRCVPISNHLYFYWYRQILGQKVEFLVSFYNNEISEKSEIFDDQFSVERPDGSNFTLKIRSTKLEDSAMYFCASTPRRSNQPQHFGDGTRLSIL.

This chain connects TRBV5-1 to TRBJ1-2; TRBD1 is a possible D gene (5 bases). Trimming left V 0 bases short and J 2 bases short, with 11 bases between. From germline, CDR1 is SGHRS and CDR2 YFSETQ. CDR3 length: 15 amino acids. The CDR3 protein is CASSLDAGQNYGYTF. The CDR3 nucleotides are TGCGCCAGCAGCTTGGATGCAGGGCAAAACTATGGCTACACCTTC.

V gene TRBV11-2 combines with J gene TRBJ1-2; 11 nucleotides match TRBD1. The CDR3 spans 15 residues. Per the germline V gene, CDR1 is SGHAT and CDR2 is FQNNGV. After removal of 4 bases from V and 8 bases from J, the junction contained 9 bases not matched to a gene. CDR3 in DNA: TGTGCCAGCAGCTCCTCCTGGGACAGGGGGGAGGGCTACACCTTC. Translating gives CASSSSWDRGEGYTF. Variable domain in full (rest from reference TRBV11-2 and TRBJ1-2): EAGVAQSPRYKIIEKRQSVAFWCNPISGHATLYWYQQILGQGPKLLIQFQNNGVVDDSQLPKDRFSAERLKGVDSTLKIQPAKLEDSAVYLCASSSSWDRGEGYTFGSGTRLTVV.

The rearrangement links TRBV14 to TRBJ1-1; no clear D gene. V dropped 3 bases and J dropped 0 bases, with 14 bases sitting between them. CDR1 SGHDN and CDR2 FVKESK come from the germline V gene. The CDR3 spans 16 residues. The chain's CDR3 is CASSQGIGSLNTEAFF. The CDR3 nucleotides are TGTGCCAGCAGCCAGGGAATTGGCTCCCTGAACACTGAAGCTTTCTTT. Full variable domain (missing parts from reference TRBV14 and TRBJ1-1): EAGVTQFPSHSVIEKGQTVTLRCDPISGHDNLYWYRRVMGKEIKFLLHFVKESKQDESGMPNNRFLAERTGGTYSTLKVQPAELEDSGVYFCASSQGIGSLNTEAFFGQGTRLTVV.

The chain couples TRBV2 to TRBJ1-4; no clear D. The germline CDR1 and CDR2 sequences are SNHLY and FYNNEI. V lost 7 bases and J lost 0, with 9 bases in between. The CDR3 is 14 amino acids. CDR3 region: CASNYITTNEKLFF. In DNA form, the CDR3 reads TGTGCCAGCAATTACATAACAACTAATGAAAAACTGTTTTTT.

The table lists this clone with a few counts. The genes are TRBV14 and TRBJ1-3; 9 nucleotides line up with TRBD1. J was trimmed by 3 bases and V by 1 base; bases with no gene match: 7. Per germline, CDR1 SGHDN and CDR2 FVKESK. This CDR3 has 17 residues. CDR3 loop: CASSQGGQGSFGNTIYF. The CDR3 DNA is TGTGCCAGCAGCCAAGGGGGACAGGGATCGTTTGGAAACACCATATATTTT.

The J gene is TRBJ2-1, the V gene TRBV4-1; D gene unclear. The CDR3 extends over 14 amino acids. V was cut by 0 bases and J by 11 bases, with 14 bases left in between. Germline V CDR1 and CDR2: MGHRA, YSYEKL. CDR3 residues: CASSQDGRPNQQFF. Written as DNA, the CDR3 is TGCGCCAGCAGCCAAGATGGACGGCCGAATCAGCAGTTCTTC.

As concerns this clone: Other DNA sequences of this sample code for an identical CDR3. The chain links TRBV9 to TRBJ1-2; a possible D gene is TRBD1 (6 bases). The V end was cut by 3 bases, the J end by 7 bases, with 16 bases between. The germline V gene has CDR1 SGDLS and CDR2 YYNGEE. There are 14 residues in the CDR3. The DNA of the CDR3 is TGTGCCAGCAGCGGCAGGTGGGGAGGGGGTGGCTACACCTTC. Translation gives CASSGRWGGGGYTF. The full variable domain, completed using reference TRBV9 and TRBJ1-2, is DSGVTQTPKHLITATGQRVTLRCSPRSGDLSVYWYQQSLDQGLQFLIQYYNGEERAKGNILERFSAQQFPDLHSELNLSSLELGDSALYFCASSGRWGGGGYTFGSGTRLTVV.

This rearrangement joins TRBV7-2 to TRBJ2-7; D uncertain. Trimming left V 5 bases short and J 3 bases short, with 11 bases between. The CDR3 has 13 residues. Germline V lookup: CDR1 SGHTA, CDR2 FQGNSA. CDR3 sequence (DNA): TGTGCCAGCAGCCTCGGTATCCACTACGAGCAGTACTTC. This translates into CASSLGIHYEQYF.

Concerning this clone itself: A junction boundary mismatches the germline segment, possibly from a read error. The V and J genes are TRBV7-7 and TRBJ2-2; a possible D gene is TRBD1 (5 bases). CDR3 length: 13 residues. The germline V gene has CDR1 SSHAT and CDR2 FNYEAQ (reference sequence). This CDR3 is CASRQGSTGELFF. The DNA for the CDR3 is TGTGCTAGCAGGCAGGGTTCCACCGGGGAGCTGTTTTTT.

The chain carries TRBV15 and TRBJ1-5; D gene ambiguous. CDR3 size: 13 residues. V was shortened by 1 base and J by 10 bases, with 11 bases between the two germline ends. Germline CDR1 is LNHNV and CDR2 is YYDKDF (reference sequence). The CDR3 sequence is CATSRGLPGPQHF. DNA of the CDR3: TGTGCCACCAGCAGAGGGTTACCCGGACCCCAGCATTTT.

V and J are TRBV30 and TRBJ1-1, with TRBD1 identical over 7 bases. V lost 8 bases to trimming and J lost 1 base; unmatched junction nucleotides: 10. From germline, CDR1 is GTSNPN and CDR2 SVGIG (reference sequence). The CDR3 has 14 amino acids. The CDR3 sequence: CAGNGQVKNTEAFF. CDR3 bases: TGTGCCGGGAACGGACAGGTTAAGAACACTGAAGCTTTCTTT.

The rearrangement uses TRBV10-1 and TRBJ2-7; 11 positions match TRBD2. Germline lookup yields CDR1 WNHNN and CDR2 SYGVQD (reference sequence). This CDR3 has 16 amino acids. The junction had 8 bases not matched to a gene; V was cut back by 5 bases and J by 2 bases. This chain's CDR3 is CASSPRLTSGAYEQYF. The CDR3 DNA reads TGCGCCAGCAGTCCACGACTGACTAGCGGGGCCTACGAGCAGTACTTC.

This clone was picked up one time. CDR3 loop: CAWSVEQYTEAFF. In nucleotides, the CDR3 is TGTGCCTGGAGTGTTGAGCAGTACACTGAAGCTTTCTTT. The J gene is TRBJ1-1, the V gene TRBV30, with unresolved D. Germline assignment: CDR1 GTSNPN and CDR2 SVGIG (reference sequence). Trimming cost V 0 bases and J 3 bases, with 8 bases left between them. There are 13 residues in the CDR3.

J is TRBJ2-3 and V is TRBV7-9; possibly TRBD2 for D (6 bases). V was shortened by 5 bases and J by 2 bases, with 11 bases between the two germline ends. Germline values: CDR1 SEHNR, CDR2 FQNEAQ (reference sequence). CDR3 size: 14 residues. CDR3 region: CASSLRDFTDTQYF. CDR3 in DNA: TGTGCCAGCAGCCTTAGGGACTTCACAGATACGCAGTATTTT.

This clone showed up just a few times. This chain's CDR3 is CATGGGGRVYNEQFF. For the CDR3, the DNA is TGTGCCACCGGGGGGGGCGGGAGAGTTTACAATGAGCAGTTCTTC. V usage is TRBV15 and J usage is TRBJ2-1; D is possibly TRBD2 (7 bases). The V end was cut by 8 bases, the J end by 4 bases, with 18 bases between. This CDR3 contains 15 residues. From germline, CDR1 is LNHNV and CDR2 YYDKDF (reference sequence). Using reference TRBV15 and TRBJ2-1 for the parts outside the CDR3, the full variable domain is DAMVIQNPRYQVTQFGKPVTLSCSQTLNHNVMYWYQQKSSQAPKLLFHYYDKDFNNEADTPDNFQSRRPNTSFCFLDIRSPGLGDTAMYLCATGGGGRVYNEQFFGPGTRLTVL.

The chain carries TRBV7-2 and TRBJ2-7; 11 bases map to TRBD2. J was trimmed by 3 bases and V by 4 bases; bases with no gene match: 5. CDR1 SGHTA and CDR2 FQGNSA come from the germline V gene. CDR3 length equals 15 residues. The CDR3 DNA sequence: TGTGCCAGCAGCTCCGAACTAGCGGGAGACTACGAGCAGTACTTC. Residues: CASSSELAGDYEQYF.

This chain joins TRBV2 and TRBJ2-2; TRBD2 matches at 7 bases. The CDR3 loop spans 14 amino acids. Looked up from germline, CDR1 is SNHLY and CDR2 is FYNNEI. V lost 3 bases and J lost 4; bases outside the gene matches: 2. The DNA of the CDR3 is TGTGCCAGCAGTGAGTGGGGGGGCACCGGGGAGCTGTTTTTT. Translation: CASSEWGGTGELFF.

This clone was recorded a few times. This chain links TRBV5-1 with TRBJ2-7; TRBD1 might be the D (6 bases). This CDR3 contains 14 residues. Trimming shortened V by 4 bases and J by 2 bases, and 13 bases separated the two germline ends. From germline, CDR1 is SGHRS and CDR2 YFSETQ. In DNA form, the CDR3 reads TGCGCCAGCAGCGGACAGCCAGGGCCCTACGAGCAGTACTTC. Translation: CASSGQPGPYEQYF.

The chain is built from TRBV7-8 and TRBJ1-4; D is uncertain. CDR1 is SGHVS, CDR2 FQNEAQ, per germline. The V gene lost 6 bases and the J gene lost 1 base, with 18 bases spanning the gap. The CDR3 covers 17 residues. Here the CDR3 reads CASRQQPSYLTNEKLFF. In nucleotides, the CDR3 is TGTGCCAGCAGACAACAACCATCATATTTAACTAATGAAAAACTGTTTTTT.

The chain uses TRBV28 and TRBJ2-7; possibly TRBD1 for D (7 bases). CDR3 length: 15 residues. CDR1 and CDR2 from the germline V gene are MDHEN and SYDVKM. V was pared by 2 bases and J by 4 bases, with 15 bases between. The CDR3 region has the DNA TGTGCCAGCAGTTTACGGGGCAGGGGGAGGTACGAGCAGTACTTC. It specifies CASSLRGRGRYEQYF.

J is TRBJ1-2 and V is TRBV4-3; D gene uncertain. Germline-derived CDR1 and CDR2 are LGHNA and YSLEER. Trimming shortened V by 0 bases and J by 0 bases, and 11 bases separated the two germline ends. CDR3 length: 16 residues. CDR3 in DNA: TGCGCCAGCAGCCAAGATCACGGAGGACCTAACTATGGCTACACCTTC. Translating gives CASSQDHGGPNYGYTF.

This clone was recorded a few times. The chain employs TRBV7-8 and TRBJ2-7; 7 nucleotides align to TRBD2. The CDR3 length is 17 residues. V lost 4 bases to trimming and J lost 7 bases; unmatched junction nucleotides: 19. Per the germline V gene, CDR1 is SGHVS and CDR2 is FQNEAQ. In DNA, the CDR3 is TGTGCCAGCAGCTGGCCGGCCGGGGCGGCGGGAGTTGGAGAGCAGTACTTC. Translating gives CASSWPAGAAGVGEQYF.

In this sample, this clone turned up a few times. At one boundary the junction diverges from the germline segment, which might be a read error. V is TRBV28 and J is TRBJ2-7, with D unresolved. Per germline, CDR1 MDHEN and CDR2 SYDVKM. The CDR3 spans 11 residues. As DNA, the CDR3 is TGTGCCAGCAGAGGTTTGACGGATCTGGACTTC. As protein: CASRGLTDLDF.

The chain employs TRBV4-1 and TRBJ1-5; D is undetermined. This CDR3 has 15 amino acids. Germline V gives CDR1 MGHRA, CDR2 YSYEKL. V shed 4 bases and J shed 0 bases, with 10 bases lying between them. CDR3 in amino acids: CASSPPGYSNQPQHF. Written as DNA, the CDR3 is TGCGCCAGCAGCCCACCGGGATATAGCAATCAGCCCCAGCATTTT.

The chain joins TRBV7-2 to TRBJ1-2; 7 nucleotides line up with TRBD1. V shed 5 bases and J 2 bases; nucleotides not matched to a gene: 11. Looked up from germline, CDR1 is SGHTA and CDR2 is FQGNSA. The length of the CDR3 is 16 residues. CDR3 sequence (DNA): TGTGCCAGCAGCCCCTCCCCGACAGGGAGCAACTATGGCTACACCTTC. This gives the protein CASSPSPTGSNYGYTF.

This rearrangement joins TRBV7-9 to TRBJ2-1; TRBD2 matches 11 bases. The trim removed 5 bases at V and 8 bases at J, leaving 5 bases unmatched. The germline CDR1 and CDR2 sequences are SEHNR and FQNEAQ (reference sequence). This CDR3 comprises 14 residues. This CDR3 reads CASSRLAGIDEQFF. The CDR3, as DNA: TGTGCCAGCAGCCGACTAGCGGGAATCGATGAGCAGTTCTTC.

This sequence joins TRBV4-3 and TRBJ2-7; D is unclear. Germline assignment: CDR1 LGHNA and CDR2 YSLEER. The CDR3 sequence is 15 residues long. V lost 0 bases and J lost 6, with 15 bases in between. CDR3 DNA sequence: TGCGCCAGCAGCCAAGATCGGCAGGTTGGGCGCGAGCAGTACTTC. Translated, it gives CASSQDRQVGREQYF.